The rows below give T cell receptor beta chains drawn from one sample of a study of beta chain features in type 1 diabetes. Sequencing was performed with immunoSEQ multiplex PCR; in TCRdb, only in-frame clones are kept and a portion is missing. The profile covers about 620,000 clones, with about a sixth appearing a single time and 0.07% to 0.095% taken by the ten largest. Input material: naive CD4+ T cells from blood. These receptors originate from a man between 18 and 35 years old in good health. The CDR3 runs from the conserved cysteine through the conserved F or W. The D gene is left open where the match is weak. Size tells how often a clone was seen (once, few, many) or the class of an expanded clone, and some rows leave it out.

DNA: TGTGCCAGCAGTTTTCCGAGCAGACTAGCTGGGGTTAGCTCCTACAATGAGCAGTTCTTC
CDR3: CASSFPSRLAGVSSYNEQFF
D: TRBD2
J: TRBJ2-1
size: .
length: 20
V: TRBV28

DNA: TGTGCCAGCAGCGGACTAGCGGGGGGGTTCCAAGAGACCCAGTACTTC
CDR3: CASSGLAGGFQETQYF
D: TRBD2
J: TRBJ2-5
size: few
length: 16
V: TRBV5-4

DNA: TGTGCCAGCAGCCCTAGAAGGGGCAATGAGCAGTTCTTC
CDR3: CASSPRRGNEQFF
D: .
J: TRBJ2-1
size: .
length: 13
V: TRBV13

DNA: TGCGCCAGCCCCGTGGGCCCCGGCGGGGGTAACTATGGCTACACCTTC
CDR3: CASPVGPGGGNYGYTF
D: .
J: TRBJ1-2
size: .
length: 16
V: TRBV5-1

DNA: TGTGCCATCAGTGAGTCGGCATCGTACGCTTTT
CDR3: CAISESASYAF
D: .
J: TRBJ1-1
size: few
length: 11
V: TRBV10-3

DNA: TGTGCCAGCAGCTTAGCCCAGGGGGCAGCAGATTATGGCTACACCTTC
CDR3: CASSLAQGAADYGYTF
D: TRBD1
J: TRBJ1-2
size: .
length: 16
V: TRBV7-9

DNA: TGTGCCAGCAGTTACTCGAGGGGCATGAACACTGAAGCTTTCTTT
CDR3: CASSYSRGMNTEAFF
D: .
J: TRBJ1-1
size: .
length: 15
V: TRBV6-6

DNA: TGCGCCAGCAGCCAAGGGCCCAGAACAAGCGGGGAAGAGACCCAGTACTTC
CDR3: CASSQGPRTSGEETQYF
D: TRBD2
J: TRBJ2-5
size: .
length: 17
V: TRBV4-3

DNA: TGCGCCAGCAGCCAAGCGGGACAGGGTAACTATGGCTACACCTTC
CDR3: CASSQAGQGNYGYTF
D: TRBD1
J: TRBJ1-2
size: .
length: 15
V: TRBV4-3

DNA: TGTGCCAGCAGCTTAGCAGGAGGTCGGGGGAACACCGGGGAGCTGTTTTTT
CDR3: CASSLAGGRGNTGELFF
D: .
J: TRBJ2-2
size: .
length: 17
V: TRBV7-9

DNA: TGCGCCAGCAGCCACAGGGGGCAAGAGACCCAGTACTTC
CDR3: CASSHRGQETQYF
D: TRBD1
J: TRBJ2-5
size: .
length: 13
V: TRBV4-1

DNA: TGTGCCAGCAGCCCCGGAGATGAGCAGTACTTC
CDR3: CASSPGDEQYF
D: .
J: TRBJ2-7
size: .
length: 11
V: TRBV5-4

DNA: TGCAGTGCTTTCTCGTCCTACGAGCAGTACTTC
CDR3: CSAFSSYEQYF
D: .
J: TRBJ2-7
size: few
length: 11
V: TRBV20-1

DNA: TGTGCCAGCAGCCAGGAGGGTCGAACTGAAGCTTTCTTT
CDR3: CASSQEGRTEAFF
D: .
J: TRBJ1-1
size: few
length: 13
V: TRBV6-5

DNA: TGTGCCAGCAGCGTAAAGACAGGGTCCTTTTCTGGGGCCAACGTCCTGACTTTC
CDR3: CASSVKTGSFSGANVLTF
D: TRBD1
J: TRBJ2-6
size: few
length: 18
V: TRBV9

DNA: TGTGCCACCAGCAGAGGACAGAACTATGGCTACACCTTC
CDR3: CATSRGQNYGYTF
D: .
J: TRBJ1-2
size: few
length: 13
V: TRBV15

DNA: TGTGCCAGCAGTTTAACAGGGGTAGGAAACTATGGCTACACCTTC
CDR3: CASSLTGVGNYGYTF
D: TRBD1
J: TRBJ1-2
size: .
length: 15
V: TRBV27

DNA: TGTGCCAGCAGCCCCCGGCTAGAGGAGCTGTTTTTT
CDR3: CASSPRLEELFF
D: .
J: TRBJ2-2
size: .
length: 12
V: TRBV9

DNA: TGTGCCAGCACGAGGCAACTCACAGATACGCAGTATTTT
CDR3: CASTRQLTDTQYF
D: .
J: TRBJ2-3
size: .
length: 13
V: TRBV9

DNA: TGTGCCAGCAGCCTGTCGACGGTAAACTATGGCTACACCTTC
CDR3: CASSLSTVNYGYTF
D: .
J: TRBJ1-2
size: .
length: 14
V: TRBV7-2

DNA: TGTGCCAGCAGTTACGCCCAGCACTCTGGAAACACCATATATTTT
CDR3: CASSYAQHSGNTIYF
D: .
J: TRBJ1-3
size: few
length: 15
V: TRBV6-6

DNA: TGTGCCAGCAGGGCGGGGAAAACCACAGATACGCAGTATTTT
CDR3: CASRAGKTTDTQYF
D: .
J: TRBJ2-3
size: .
length: 14
V: TRBV6-1

DNA: TGTGCCAGCAGCCAAGATAACGCGAACACTGAAGCTTTCTTT
CDR3: CASSQDNANTEAFF
D: .
J: TRBJ1-1
size: .
length: 14
V: TRBV4-2

DNA: TGTGCCAGCAGTGAAGGTTACGTTGGAAACACCATATATTTT
CDR3: CASSEGYVGNTIYF
D: .
J: TRBJ1-3
size: .
length: 14
V: TRBV2

DNA: TGTGCCAGCAGTGATGGCCTAGCGGGGAACAATGAGCAGTTCTTC
CDR3: CASSDGLAGNNEQFF
D: TRBD2
J: TRBJ2-1
size: .
length: 15
V: TRBV6-4

DNA: TGTGCCTGGATAAAACGGGGCAGGGTTGGAAACACCATATATTTT
CDR3: CAWIKRGRVGNTIYF
D: .
J: TRBJ1-3
size: .
length: 15
V: TRBV30

DNA: TGTGCCAGCAGCTGCGGGGGGCCTGGAGATACGCAGTATTTT
CDR3: CASSCGGPGDTQYF
D: TRBD2
J: TRBJ2-3
size: .
length: 14
V: TRBV7-2

DNA: TGTGCCAGCAGTTTGACAGGGGTTCGAGCTTTCTTT
CDR3: CASSLTGVRAFF
D: TRBD1
J: TRBJ1-1
size: .
length: 12
V: TRBV28

DNA: TGTGCCAGCAGCCCGAGGACCCTCCAGAGGGGAATGAAGGGCTACACCTTC
CDR3: CASSPRTLQRGMKGYTF
D: .
J: TRBJ1-2
size: .
length: 17
V: TRBV14

DNA: TGTGCCAGCAGTGGGCTTATAGGGGTAAATCAGCCCCAGCATTTT
CDR3: CASSGLIGVNQPQHF
D: .
J: TRBJ1-5
size: .
length: 15
V: TRBV2

DNA: TGTGCCAGCAGCGGGACCGGGGAGCTGTTTTTT
CDR3: CASSGTGELFF
D: .
J: TRBJ2-2
size: few
length: 11
V: TRBV2

DNA: TGTGCCAGCAGCTTACATCCTAGCGGGAGCCCTGGGGCCAACGTCCTGACTTTC
CDR3: CASSLHPSGSPGANVLTF
D: TRBD2
J: TRBJ2-6
size: few
length: 18
V: TRBV7-2

DNA: TGTGCCAGCAGCCGGGACAGGATCTCTGGAAACACCATATATTTT
CDR3: CASSRDRISGNTIYF
D: TRBD1
J: TRBJ1-3
size: .
length: 15
V: TRBV6-5

DNA: TGTGCCAGCAGTTATCTCCTAGGGCCCTACGAGCAGTACTTC
CDR3: CASSYLLGPYEQYF
D: .
J: TRBJ2-7
size: few
length: 14
V: TRBV6-6

DNA: TGCGCCAGCAGCTCACCCGGGACGGAGGTTAAGGGCTACACCTTC
CDR3: CASSSPGTEVKGYTF
D: .
J: TRBJ1-2
size: .
length: 15
V: TRBV5-1

DNA: TGTGCCATCAGTGGACGATACCAACTCAGGGGGCGAAGCAACGAGCAGTACTTC
CDR3: CAISGRYQLRGRSNEQYF
D: TRBD1
J: TRBJ2-7
size: few
length: 18
V: TRBV10-3

DNA: TGTGCCAGCTGGTCCAGTCTTGGAAACACCATATATTTT
CDR3: CASWSSLGNTIYF
D: .
J: TRBJ1-3
size: few
length: 13
V: TRBV6-5

DNA: TGTGCCAGCAGTGAAGCTCAAGCGGGGCACACAGATACGCAGTATTTT
CDR3: CASSEAQAGHTDTQYF
D: TRBD2
J: TRBJ2-3
size: few
length: 16
V: TRBV2

DNA: TGCGCCAGCTCCCAGTCTGGTGGAAATGAGCAGTTCTTC
CDR3: CASSQSGGNEQFF
D: .
J: TRBJ2-1
size: few
length: 13
V: TRBV4-3

DNA: TGTGCCAGCAGTGAAGGACTAGCACCCTTCAATGAGCAGTTCTTC
CDR3: CASSEGLAPFNEQFF
D: TRBD2
J: TRBJ2-1
size: few
length: 15
V: TRBV2

DNA: TGTGCCAGCAACCAACCTGAATCTGGACAGGAACTAGCGAATACGCAGTATTTT
CDR3: CASNQPESGQELANTQYF
D: .
J: TRBJ2-3
size: .
length: 18
V: TRBV9

DNA: TGTGCCAGCAGGGGGCAGGGCTATGGCTACACCTTC
CDR3: CASRGQGYGYTF
D: .
J: TRBJ1-2
size: .
length: 12
V: TRBV28

DNA: TGTGCCAGCAGCTTACAGGGGTCCTCGGGCTACGAGCAGTACTTC
CDR3: CASSLQGSSGYEQYF
D: .
J: TRBJ2-7
size: .
length: 15
V: TRBV7-2

DNA: TGTGCCAGCAGCTTGGAACCACAGGGGCCGAACATTCAGTACTTC
CDR3: CASSLEPQGPNIQYF
D: TRBD1
J: TRBJ2-4
size: .
length: 15
V: TRBV5-5

DNA: TGTGCCAGCAGTTTAGCTGGAATCGGGACAGACATTCAGTACTTC
CDR3: CASSLAGIGTDIQYF
D: TRBD1
J: TRBJ2-4
size: few
length: 15
V: TRBV28